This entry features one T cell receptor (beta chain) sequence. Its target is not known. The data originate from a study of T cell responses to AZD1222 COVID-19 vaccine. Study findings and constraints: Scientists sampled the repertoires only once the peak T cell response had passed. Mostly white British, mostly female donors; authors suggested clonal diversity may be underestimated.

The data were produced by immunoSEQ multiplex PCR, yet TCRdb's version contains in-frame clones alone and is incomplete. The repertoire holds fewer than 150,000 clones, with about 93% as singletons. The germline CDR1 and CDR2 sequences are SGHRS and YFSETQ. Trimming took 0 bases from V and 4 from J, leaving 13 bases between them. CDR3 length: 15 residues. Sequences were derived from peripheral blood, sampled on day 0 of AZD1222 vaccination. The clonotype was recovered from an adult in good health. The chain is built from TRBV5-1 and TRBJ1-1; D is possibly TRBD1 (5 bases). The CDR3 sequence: CASSLGGALGTEAFF. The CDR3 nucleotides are TGCGCCAGCAGCTTGGGGGGCGCGTTGGGCACTGAAGCTTTCTTT.